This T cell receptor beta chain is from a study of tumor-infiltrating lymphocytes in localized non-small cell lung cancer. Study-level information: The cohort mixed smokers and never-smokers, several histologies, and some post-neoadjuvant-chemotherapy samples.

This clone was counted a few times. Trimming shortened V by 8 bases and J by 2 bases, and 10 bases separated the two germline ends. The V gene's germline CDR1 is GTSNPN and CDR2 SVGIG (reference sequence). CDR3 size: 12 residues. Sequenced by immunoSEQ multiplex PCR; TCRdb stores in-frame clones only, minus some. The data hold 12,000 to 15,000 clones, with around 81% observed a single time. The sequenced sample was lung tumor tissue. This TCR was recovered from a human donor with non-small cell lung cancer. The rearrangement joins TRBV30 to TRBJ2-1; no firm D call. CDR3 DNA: TGTGCCCCATGGGGTCCCTACAATGAGCAGTTCTTC. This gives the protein CAPWGPYNEQFF.